The 20 T cell receptor beta chains reported below all come from one sample, sequenced in a study of T cell repertoires in cytomegalovirus infection. These TCRs are of unknown antigen specificity. TCRdb itself ran the reads through MiXCR, one entry per CDR3 protein. The repertoire has under 850,000 distinct CDR3 sequences, around 30% of them found once; the top ten carry about 20%. Sequenced material: cultured PBMCs, taken from culture after CMV antigen stimulation. The receptors shown here come from a human donor in good health (CMV status not recorded). Some clones in this sample may be carry-over from other donors' samples.

Turning to this clonotype: An end of the junction differs from the germline gene, which may be a read error. The rearrangement joins TRBV19 to TRBJ2-1; the D is unclear. This CDR3 contains 9 residues. In germline, CDR1 is LNHDA, CDR2 SQIVND (reference sequence). CDR3 bases: TGTGCCAGATACAATGAGCGGTTCTTC. It specifies CARYNERFF.

The CDR3 spells CASKANSMNTEAFF. CDR3 nucleotide sequence: TGTGCCAGCAAAGCTAACAGCATGAACACTGAAGCTTTCTTT. The chain links TRBV12-3 or TRBV12-4 to TRBJ1-1; D ambiguous. There are 14 residues in the CDR3. V dropped 7 bases and J dropped 0 bases, with 12 bases sitting between them.

The chain employs TRBV7-9 and TRBJ2-7, with D possibly TRBD1 on 6 matching bases. This CDR3 comprises 11 residues. The germline CDR1 and CDR2 sequences are SEHNR and FQNEAQ (reference sequence). Trimming left V 5 bases short and J 9 bases short, with 11 bases between. The CDR3 DNA reads TGTGCCAGCAGCACTTACAGGGTGCAGTACTTC. Its protein is CASSTYRVQYF.

The rearrangement uses TRBV2 and TRBJ1-5, with D uncertain. CDR1 is SNHLY and CDR2 is FYNNEI in the germline V gene. CDR3 length: 12 residues. V was trimmed by 6 bases and J by 3 bases, leaving 6 bases between them. CDR3 nucleotide sequence: TGTGCCAGCAGGGGCCACAATCAGCCCCAGCATTTT. Its translation: CASRGHNQPQHF. Drawing the rest from reference TRBV2 and TRBJ1-5, the complete variable domain is EPEVTQTPSHQVTQMGQEVILRCVPISNHLYFYWYRQILGQKVEFLVSFYNNEISEKSEIFDDQFSVERPDGSNFTLKIRSTKLEDSAMYFCASRGHNQPQHFGDGTRLSIL.

This clonotype appeared a few times. The chain links TRBV20-1 to TRBJ2-1; the D gene is possibly TRBD2 (5 bases). V was trimmed by 1 base and J by 5 bases, leaving 15 bases between them. This CDR3 has 15 residues. Germline CDR1 reads DFQATT; CDR2 reads SNEGSKA (reference sequence). The CDR3 loop reads CSARGGSSIHNEQFF. The CDR3 bases are TGCAGTGCTAGAGGAGGTTCTAGCATACACAATGAGCAGTTCTTC.

The V gene is TRBV6-2 or TRBV6-3, the J gene TRBJ2-1; D is perhaps TRBD1 (5 bases). Germline V CDR1 and CDR2: MNHEY, SVGEGT. The CDR3 sequence is 10 residues long. The ends were cut back, 8 bases at V and 9 bases at J, with 8 bases in the middle. CDR3 in amino acids: CASLGVEQFF. In nucleotides, the CDR3 is TGTGCCAGCCTAGGGGTTGAGCAGTTCTTC.

This chain joins TRBV7-9 and TRBJ1-4; no clear D. The V gene's germline CDR1 is SEHNR and CDR2 FQNEAQ (reference sequence). V was pared by 2 bases and J by 1 base, with 11 bases between. The CDR3 consists of 16 residues. The CDR3 DNA sequence: TGTGCCAGCAGCTTAAGGCCGGGAGAAACTAATGAAAAACTGTTTTTT. Its protein product is CASSLRPGETNEKLFF.

This clonotype was observed many times. The chain carries TRBV7-2 and TRBJ2-7; TRBD2 matches at 10 bases. This CDR3 region has 17 residues. V was pared by 5 bases and J by 0 bases, with 10 bases of the junction left unmatched. Germline V lookup: CDR1 SGHTA, CDR2 FQGNSA. CDR3 nucleotide sequence: TGTGCCAGCAGCCTTCAGATGGGGACTAGCGCCTCCTACGAGCAGTACTTC. Amino acid sequence: CASSLQMGTSASYEQYF.

This clonotype was detected a few times. The chain couples TRBV7-2 to TRBJ2-2, with 7 bases identical to TRBD1. Germline V gives CDR1 SGHTA, CDR2 FQGNSA. Trimming removed 5 bases from V and 8 bases from J; junction bases left unmatched: 8. The length of the CDR3 is 14 residues. CDR3 sequence: CASSLATGAGELFF. In DNA form, the CDR3 reads TGTGCCAGCAGCCTTGCCACAGGGGCTGGGGAGCTGTTTTTT.

The chain has TRBV19 and TRBJ2-7; TRBD2 might be the D (6 bases). V was clipped by 6 bases and J by 2 bases, with 17 bases between them. CDR1 is LNHDA, CDR2 SQIVND, per germline (reference sequence). The CDR3 is 15 amino acids. Here the CDR3 reads CASSKGFSGTYEQYF. The CDR3 DNA reads as TGTGCCAGTAGCAAAGGGTTTAGCGGTACCTACGAGCAGTACTTC.

This clonotype was observed a few times. The V gene is TRBV7-2, the J gene TRBJ1-1; D not certain. This CDR3 has 13 residues. Germline loops: CDR1 SGHTA, CDR2 FQGNSA. The germline V and J ends were trimmed by 5 bases and 3 bases, with 10 bases remaining between them. CDR3 amino acids: CASSPDIYTEAFF. The CDR3 DNA reads TGTGCCAGCAGCCCAGACATTTACACTGAAGCTTTCTTT.

The V gene is TRBV4-1, the J gene TRBJ2-2; no firm D call. Trimming took off 1 base at V and 9 bases at J, with 9 bases between the two ends. The germline gives CDR1 MGHRA, CDR2 YSYEKL. The CDR3 sequence is 13 residues long. The CDR3 DNA reads as TGCGCCAGCAGCCAAGTGGCTGGGAGGGAGCTGTTTTTT. This gives the protein CASSQVAGRELFF.

This clonotype was picked up a small number of times. The chain joins TRBV7-9 to TRBJ2-3; D could derive from TRBD1 or TRBD2 (5 bases each). Trimming took 8 bases from V and 3 from J, leaving 9 bases between them. The CDR3 is 12 residues long. The germline CDR1 and CDR2 sequences are SEHNR and FQNEAQ (reference sequence). The CDR3 spells CASGDGTDTQYF. In DNA, the CDR3 is TGTGCCAGCGGGGACGGGACAGATACGCAGTATTTT.

This clonotype came up many times. V usage is TRBV7-2 and J usage is TRBJ2-7, with 9 bases lining up with TRBD2. With V trimmed by 1 base and J by 6 bases, 4 bases remained unmatched. Looked up from germline, CDR1 is SGHTA and CDR2 is FQGNSA. This CDR3 region has 14 residues. The DNA of the CDR3 is TGTGCCAGCAGCTTAGATTTGCGGGAGGGCGAGCAGTACTTC. It translates to CASSLDLREGEQYF.

J is TRBJ1-2 and V is TRBV11-2; no reliable D call. The CDR3 has 13 residues. V was trimmed by 1 base and J by 3 bases, leaving 6 bases between them. The germline V gene has CDR1 SGHAT and CDR2 FQNNGV. CDR3 sequence (DNA): TGTGCCAGCAGCTTAGCGGCGGACTATGGCTACACCTTC. Translating it yields CASSLAADYGYTF.

The table lists this clonotype with a few counts. This chain uses TRBV3-1 with TRBJ2-6, with TRBD2 identical over 11 bases. CDR3 length: 18 residues. CDR1 and CDR2 from the germline V gene are LGHDT and YNNKEL (reference sequence). The trim removed 4 bases at V and 0 bases at J, leaving 5 bases unmatched. The CDR3 spells CASSLRLAGSSGANVLTF. CDR3 in DNA: TGTGCCAGCAGCCTCAGACTAGCGGGGTCCTCTGGGGCCAACGTCCTGACTTTC.

The CDR3 here is CASSPDQARNTEAFF. The DNA of the CDR3 is TGCGCCAGCAGCCCGGACCAGGCCAGGAACACTGAAGCTTTCTTT. The rearrangement uses TRBV4-1 and TRBJ1-1; no reliable D call. The CDR3 totals 15 residues. Deletions cut 4 bases from V and 1 base from J, with 13 bases between. In germline, CDR1 is MGHRA, CDR2 YSYEKL.

The rearrangement joins TRBV5-1 to TRBJ2-7; TRBD2 aligns across 9 bases. The junction had 15 bases not matched to a gene; V was cut back by 3 bases and J by 8 bases. Germline-derived CDR1 and CDR2 are SGHRS and YFSETQ. The CDR3 is made up of 16 amino acids. CDR3 DNA: TGCGCCAGCAGCTCACAAATAGCGGGGGCCACCCGGCAGCAGTACTTC. This encodes CASSSQIAGATRQQYF.

The CDR3 loop is CASGQSGPQHF. The CDR3, as DNA: TGTGCCAGCGGACAAAGTGGGCCCCAGCATTTT. The rearrangement uses TRBV7-1 and TRBJ1-5; TRBD1 is a possible D gene (5 bases). TRBV7-1 is an open reading frame whose function is uncertain. V was shortened by 8 bases and J by 9 bases, with 11 bases between the two germline ends. This CDR3 is 11 amino acids long.

The genes are TRBV6-2 or TRBV6-3 and TRBJ2-7; D not resolved. Trimming took off 5 bases at V and 3 bases at J, with 20 bases between the two ends. Germline V gene lookup returns CDR1 MNHEY and CDR2 SVGEGT. The CDR3 totals 16 residues. The CDR3: CASSPLQAPRGYEQYF. In nucleotides, the CDR3 is TGTGCCAGCAGTCCCCTTCAGGCGCCGCGTGGCTACGAGCAGTACTTC.